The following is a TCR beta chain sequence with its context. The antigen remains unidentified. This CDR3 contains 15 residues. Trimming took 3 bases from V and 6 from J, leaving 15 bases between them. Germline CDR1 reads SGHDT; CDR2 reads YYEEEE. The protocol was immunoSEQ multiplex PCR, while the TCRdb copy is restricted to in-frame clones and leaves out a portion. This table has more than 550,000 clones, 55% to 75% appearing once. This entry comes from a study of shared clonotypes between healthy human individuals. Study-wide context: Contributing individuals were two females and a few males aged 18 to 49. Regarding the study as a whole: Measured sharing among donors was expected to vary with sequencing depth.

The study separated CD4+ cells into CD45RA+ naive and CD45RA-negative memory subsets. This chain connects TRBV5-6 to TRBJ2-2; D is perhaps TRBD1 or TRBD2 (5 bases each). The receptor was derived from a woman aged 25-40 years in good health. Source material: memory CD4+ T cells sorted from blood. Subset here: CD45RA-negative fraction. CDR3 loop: CASSWVGVVPGELFF. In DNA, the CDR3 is TGTGCCAGCAGCTGGGTGGGGGTAGTCCCCGGGGAGCTGTTTTTT.